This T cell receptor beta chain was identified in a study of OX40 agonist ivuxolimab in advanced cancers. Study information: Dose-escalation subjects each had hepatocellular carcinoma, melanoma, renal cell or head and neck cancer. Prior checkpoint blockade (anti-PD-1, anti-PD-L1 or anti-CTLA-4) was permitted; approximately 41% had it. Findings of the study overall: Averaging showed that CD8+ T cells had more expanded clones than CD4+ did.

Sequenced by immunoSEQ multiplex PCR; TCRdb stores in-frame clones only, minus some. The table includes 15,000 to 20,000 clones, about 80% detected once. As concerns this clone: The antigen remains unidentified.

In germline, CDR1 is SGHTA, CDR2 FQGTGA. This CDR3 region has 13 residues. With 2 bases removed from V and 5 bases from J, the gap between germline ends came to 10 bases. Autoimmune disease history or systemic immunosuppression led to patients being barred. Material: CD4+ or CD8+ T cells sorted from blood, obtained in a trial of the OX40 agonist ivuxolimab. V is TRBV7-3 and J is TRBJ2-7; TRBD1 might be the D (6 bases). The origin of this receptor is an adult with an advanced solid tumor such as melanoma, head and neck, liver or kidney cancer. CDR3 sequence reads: CASSLSGAHEQYF. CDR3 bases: TGTGCCAGCAGCTTATCAGGGGCCCACGAGCAGTACTTC.